This TCR beta chain was observed in a study of cytomegalovirus exposure and HLA in healthy donors. Whole-study results and caveats: HLA alleles showed associations with 16,951 TCR beta sequences in a later analysis, at a 0.05 false discovery rate.

V was clipped by 4 bases and J by 0 bases, with 11 bases between them. CDR1 is SGDLS, CDR2 YYNGEE, per germline. The length of the CDR3 is 15 residues. This clone appeared a single time. No antigen is known for it. The PCR had 60 Vbeta and 13 Jbeta primers. Libraries were prepared by immunoSEQ multiplex PCR; TCRdb keeps only in-frame clonotypes and omits some of them. Found here are some 150,000 clones, roughly 80% of them singletons; the top ten hold roughly 4%. This TCR came from a woman in her 40s in good health and CMV-seropositive. Sequenced input: PBMCs. The J gene is TRBJ2-1, the V gene TRBV9; D is uncertain. The CDR3 region has the DNA TGTGCCAGCAGCCCACAAACATCCTCCTACAATGAGCAGTTCTTC. It encodes CASSPQTSSYNEQFF.